A selection of T cell receptor beta chains follows, all from one sample in a study of cytomegalovirus exposure and HLA in healthy donors. The table came from immunoSEQ multiplex PCR; TCRdb's copy has only in-frame clones and leaves some out. In the table there are fewer than 200,000 clones, over 60% of which are singletons. The sample was PBMCs. The receptors stem from a girl aged 10-17 years in good health and CMV-seronegative. Both conserved end residues are part of each CDR3. A D gene is named only where the DNA matches it firmly. Some rows mark clone size as missing; the rest say once, few, many or name a class of expanded clone.

J gene: TRBJ2-7
V gene: TRBV5-1
clone size: .
D gene: TRBD1
CDR3 DNA: TGCGCCAGCAGCACGGGGACAGTCGGGGACTACGAGCAGTACTTC
CDR3 protein: CASSTGTVGDYEQYF

J gene: TRBJ2-5
V gene: TRBV6-5
clone size: few
D gene: .
CDR3 DNA: TGTGCCAGCAGGACCGTGGACAGACCACAAGAGACCCAGTACTTC
CDR3 protein: CASRTVDRPQETQYF

J gene: TRBJ2-5
V gene: TRBV19
clone size: .
D gene: .
CDR3 DNA: TGTGCCAGTAGTATTCCCCCCGGGGGCCAAGAGACCCAGTACTTC
CDR3 protein: CASSIPPGGQETQYF

J gene: TRBJ1-1
V gene: TRBV20-1
clone size: .
D gene: .
CDR3 DNA: TGCAGTGCTCCCCGGGACACTGAAGCTTTCTTT
CDR3 protein: CSAPRDTEAFF

J gene: TRBJ1-4
V gene: TRBV12-5
clone size: .
D gene: .
CDR3 DNA: TGTGCTAGTGGCTCGAACCCCCCGGGGGAAAAACTGTTTTTT
CDR3 protein: CASGSNPPGEKLFF

J gene: TRBJ1-2
V gene: TRBV18
clone size: .
D gene: TRBD1
CDR3 DNA: TGTGCCAGCTCACCGGGACAGTTTAACTATGGCTACACCTTC
CDR3 protein: CASSPGQFNYGYTF

J gene: TRBJ2-7
V gene: TRBV9
clone size: .
D gene: .
CDR3 DNA: TGTGCCAGCAGCGTGGCCCCGGAGTACGAGCAGTACTTC
CDR3 protein: CASSVAPEYEQYF

J gene: TRBJ1-2
V gene: TRBV29-1
clone size: .
D gene: .
CDR3 DNA: TGCAGCGTTGGGCCGGCAAGGGGTTCTCCGATAAGGGGCTACACCTTC
CDR3 protein: CSVGPARGSPIRGYTF

J gene: TRBJ1-1
V gene: TRBV13
clone size: .
D gene: .
CDR3 DNA: TGTGCCAGCAGCCGCGGAACAGGCACGGCCACTGAAGCTTTCTTT
CDR3 protein: CASSRGTGTATEAFF

J gene: TRBJ1-6
V gene: TRBV7-8
clone size: .
D gene: .
CDR3 DNA: TGTGCCAGCAGCTTAGGGTCACACATCGGGTCACCCCTCCACTTT
CDR3 protein: CASSLGSHIGSPLHF

J gene: TRBJ2-7
V gene: TRBV6-1
clone size: .
D gene: .
CDR3 DNA: TGTGCCAGCAGTGCCCGCGGACAGTCCTACGAGCAGTACTTC
CDR3 protein: CASSARGQSYEQYF

J gene: TRBJ1-3
V gene: TRBV7-6
clone size: .
D gene: .
CDR3 DNA: TGTGCCAGCAGCTTAGGCCCACAGGGTTCTGGAAACACCATATATTTT
CDR3 protein: CASSLGPQGSGNTIYF

J gene: TRBJ1-5
V gene: TRBV11-2
clone size: .
D gene: .
CDR3 DNA: TGTGCCAGCAGCCCAGGACAGAATAGCAATCAGCCCCAGCATTTT
CDR3 protein: CASSPGQNSNQPQHF

J gene: TRBJ1-1
V gene: TRBV6-4
clone size: few
D gene: TRBD1
CDR3 DNA: TGTGCCAGCAGGGGGACCGGACAGGGGAGAACTTTCTTT
CDR3 protein: CASRGTGQGRTFF

J gene: TRBJ1-1
V gene: TRBV7-8
clone size: .
D gene: .
CDR3 DNA: TGTGCCAGCAGCTTACGCGGACAGATAAGTGGCACTGAAGCTTTCTTT
CDR3 protein: CASSLRGQISGTEAFF

J gene: TRBJ2-5
V gene: TRBV11-2
clone size: .
D gene: .
CDR3 DNA: TGTGCCAGCAGCTTACTTGGGGGCAGGGAGACCCAGTACTTC
CDR3 protein: CASSLLGGRETQYF

J gene: TRBJ1-2
V gene: TRBV21-1
clone size: .
D gene: .
CDR3 DNA: TGTGCCAGCAGCAAGTGGGACAGGAAAAACTATGGCTACACCTTC
CDR3 protein: CASSKWDRKNYGYTF